This T cell receptor (beta chain) was captured in a study of cytomegalovirus exposure and HLA in healthy donors. The CDR3 loop spans 14 amino acids. CDR1 is SGHVS and CDR2 is FQNEAQ in the germline V gene. J lost 4 bases, V lost 4 bases, and 4 bases had no gene match. The sample holds a few counts of this clone. As yet, its antigen is unknown. Primers included in the PCR were 60 Vbeta and 13 Jbeta primers. In the original analysis: Later reanalysis found around 84 million unique TCR beta chains, around 9.9 million of them shared. Assay used: immunoSEQ multiplex PCR; TCRdb lists only in-frame clones, some missing. The V and J calls and clone size were taken over from that table, and D and trimming were inferred from the DNA. Of 130,000 or so clones listed, approximately 70% are singletons. Study outcomes and limitations: Researchers reportedly found TCR beta sequences accurately predicted most subjects' HLA-A and HLA-B alleles. Previous analysis showed most TCR beta V segments were productive about 87% or about 30% of the time. Usually a TCR sequence was rare, but some public TCRs were found in many donors.

Material for sequencing was PBMCs. The origin of this receptor is a woman in her sixties or seventies in good health and CMV-seronegative. This chain joins TRBV7-8 and TRBJ2-5; TRBD2 agrees at 9 bases. The CDR3 spells CASSWGLARETQYF. CDR3 nucleotide sequence: TGTGCCAGCAGCTGGGGACTAGCAAGAGAGACCCAGTACTTC.